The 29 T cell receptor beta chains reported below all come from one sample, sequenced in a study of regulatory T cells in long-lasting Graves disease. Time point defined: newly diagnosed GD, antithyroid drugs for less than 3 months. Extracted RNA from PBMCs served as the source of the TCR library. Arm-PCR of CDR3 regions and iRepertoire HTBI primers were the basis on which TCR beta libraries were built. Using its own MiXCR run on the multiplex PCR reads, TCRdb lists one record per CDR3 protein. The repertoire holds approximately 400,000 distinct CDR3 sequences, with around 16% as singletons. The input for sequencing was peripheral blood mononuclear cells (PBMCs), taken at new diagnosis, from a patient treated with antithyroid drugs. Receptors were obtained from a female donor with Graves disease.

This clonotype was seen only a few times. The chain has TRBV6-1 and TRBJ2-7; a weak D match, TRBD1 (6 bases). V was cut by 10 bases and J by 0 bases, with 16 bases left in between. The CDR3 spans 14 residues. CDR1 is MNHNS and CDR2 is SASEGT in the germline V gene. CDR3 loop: CANFPGHTSYEQYF. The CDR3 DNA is TGTGCCAACTTCCCGGGACATACCTCCTACGAGCAGTACTTC.

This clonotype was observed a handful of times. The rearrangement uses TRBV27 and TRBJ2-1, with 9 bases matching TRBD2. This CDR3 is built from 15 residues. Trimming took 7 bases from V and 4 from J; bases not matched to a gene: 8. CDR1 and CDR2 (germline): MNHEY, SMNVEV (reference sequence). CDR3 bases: TGTGCCAGCAACAATAGCGGGAGACGTTACAATGAGCAGTTCTTC. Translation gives CASNNSGRRYNEQFF.

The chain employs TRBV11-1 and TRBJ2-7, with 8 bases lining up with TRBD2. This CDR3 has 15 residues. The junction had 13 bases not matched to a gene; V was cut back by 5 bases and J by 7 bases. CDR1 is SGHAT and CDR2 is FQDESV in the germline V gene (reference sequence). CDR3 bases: TGTGCCAGCAGCAGCCAAGCGGGAGTTCCGCGAGAGCAGTACTTC. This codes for CASSSQAGVPREQYF. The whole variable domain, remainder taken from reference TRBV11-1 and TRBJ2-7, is EAEVAQSPRYKITEKSQAVAFWCDPISGHATLYWYRQILGQGPELLVQFQDESVVDDSQLPKDRFSAERLKGVDSTLKIQPAELGDSAMYLCASSSQAGVPREQYFGPGTRLTVT.

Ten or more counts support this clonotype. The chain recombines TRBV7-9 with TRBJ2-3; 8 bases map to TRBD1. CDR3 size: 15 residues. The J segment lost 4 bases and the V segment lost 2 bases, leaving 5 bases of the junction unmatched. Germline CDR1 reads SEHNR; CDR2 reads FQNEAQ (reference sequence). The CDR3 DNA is TGTGCCAGCAGCTTACTGGCGGGACAGGCAGATACGCAGTATTTT. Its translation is CASSLLAGQADTQYF.

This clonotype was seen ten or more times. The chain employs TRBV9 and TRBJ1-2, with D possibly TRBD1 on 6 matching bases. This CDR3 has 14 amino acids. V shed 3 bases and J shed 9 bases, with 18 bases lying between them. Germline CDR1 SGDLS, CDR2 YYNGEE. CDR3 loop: CASSALAGVESYTF. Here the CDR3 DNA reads TGTGCCAGCAGCGCTCTCGCAGGGGTGGAAAGCTACACCTTC.

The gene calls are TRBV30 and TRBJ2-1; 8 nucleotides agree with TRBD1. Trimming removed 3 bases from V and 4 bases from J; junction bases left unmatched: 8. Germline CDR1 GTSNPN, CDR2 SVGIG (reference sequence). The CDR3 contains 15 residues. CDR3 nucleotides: TGTGCCTGGAGGGCATATACAGGGGGTTACAATGAGCAGTTCTTC. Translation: CAWRAYTGGYNEQFF.

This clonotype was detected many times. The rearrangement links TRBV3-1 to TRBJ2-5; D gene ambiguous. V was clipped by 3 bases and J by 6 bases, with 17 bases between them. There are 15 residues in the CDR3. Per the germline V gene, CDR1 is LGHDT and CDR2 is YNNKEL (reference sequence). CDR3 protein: CASSHSVKVIKTQYF. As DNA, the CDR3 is TGTGCCAGCAGCCATTCGGTAAAGGTCATCAAGACCCAGTACTTC.

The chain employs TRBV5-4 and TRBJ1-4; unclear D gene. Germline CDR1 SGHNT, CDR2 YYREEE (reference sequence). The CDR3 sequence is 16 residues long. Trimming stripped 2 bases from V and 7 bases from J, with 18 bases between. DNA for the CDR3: TGTGCCAGCAGCTTCGGTTCGGCAGGAGATACTGAAAAACTGTTTTTT. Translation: CASSFGSAGDTEKLFF.

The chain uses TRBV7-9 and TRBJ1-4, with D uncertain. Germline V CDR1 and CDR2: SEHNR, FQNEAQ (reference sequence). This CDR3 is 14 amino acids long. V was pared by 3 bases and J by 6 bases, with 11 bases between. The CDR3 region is CASSFEAGDEKLFF. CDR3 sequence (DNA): TGTGCCAGCAGCTTTGAAGCCGGAGATGAAAAACTGTTTTTT.

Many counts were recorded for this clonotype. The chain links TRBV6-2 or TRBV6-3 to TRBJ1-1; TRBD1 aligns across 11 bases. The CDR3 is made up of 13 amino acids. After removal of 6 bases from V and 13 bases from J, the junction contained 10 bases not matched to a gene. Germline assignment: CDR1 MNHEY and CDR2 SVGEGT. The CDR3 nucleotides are TGTGCCAGCAGCGCTCGAGAGGGACAGGGGGTTTTCTTT. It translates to CASSAREGQGVFF.

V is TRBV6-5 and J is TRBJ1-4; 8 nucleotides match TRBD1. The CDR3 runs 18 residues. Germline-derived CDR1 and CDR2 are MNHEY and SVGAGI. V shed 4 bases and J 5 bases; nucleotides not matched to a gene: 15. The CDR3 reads CASSSKPYDRGLNEKLFF. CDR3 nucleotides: TGTGCCAGCAGTTCGAAACCATATGACAGGGGTCTAAATGAAAAACTGTTTTTT.

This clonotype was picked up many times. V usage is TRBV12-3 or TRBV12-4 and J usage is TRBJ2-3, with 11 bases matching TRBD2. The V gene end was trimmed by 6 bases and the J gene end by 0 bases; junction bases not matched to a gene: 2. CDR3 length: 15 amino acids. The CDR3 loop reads CASRTSGASTDTQYF. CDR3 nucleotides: TGTGCCAGCAGGACTAGCGGGGCCAGCACAGATACGCAGTATTTT.

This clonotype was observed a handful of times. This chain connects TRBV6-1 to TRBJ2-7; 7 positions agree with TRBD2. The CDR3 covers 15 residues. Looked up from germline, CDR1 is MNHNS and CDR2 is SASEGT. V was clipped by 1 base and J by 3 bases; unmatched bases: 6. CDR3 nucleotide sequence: TGTGCCAGCAGTGAAGATAGTGGGGGGGGCTACGAGCAGTACTTC. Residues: CASSEDSGGGYEQYF.

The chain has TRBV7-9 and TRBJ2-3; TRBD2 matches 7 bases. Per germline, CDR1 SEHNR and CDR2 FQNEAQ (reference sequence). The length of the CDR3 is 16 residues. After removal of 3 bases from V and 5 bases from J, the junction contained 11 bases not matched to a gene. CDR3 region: CASSFQPAGSGDTQYF. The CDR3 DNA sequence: TGTGCCAGCAGCTTTCAGCCAGCGGGATCTGGAGATACGCAGTATTTT.

DNA for the CDR3: TGTGCCAGCAGCCCGACCCTACTAGCGGGGGGAGTTGGAGTTAACACCGGGGAGCTGTTTTTT. It yields the protein CASSPTLLAGGVGVNTGELFF. The chain links TRBV6-1 to TRBJ2-2; 12 nucleotides align to TRBD2. The CDR3 consists of 21 residues. The V gene's germline CDR1 is MNHNS and CDR2 SASEGT. V lost 6 bases, J lost 2 bases, and 19 bases stayed unmatched.

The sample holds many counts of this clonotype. The CDR3 DNA follows: TGTGCCAGCAGTGTCTGGACAGGGGGTAATGAAAAACTGTTTTTT. Amino acids: CASSVWTGGNEKLFF. V gene TRBV6-1 combines with J gene TRBJ1-4, with 10 bases fitting TRBD1. The CDR3 runs 15 residues. The germline CDR1 and CDR2 sequences are MNHNS and SASEGT. The junction had 3 bases not matched to a gene; V was cut back by 4 bases and J by 4 bases.

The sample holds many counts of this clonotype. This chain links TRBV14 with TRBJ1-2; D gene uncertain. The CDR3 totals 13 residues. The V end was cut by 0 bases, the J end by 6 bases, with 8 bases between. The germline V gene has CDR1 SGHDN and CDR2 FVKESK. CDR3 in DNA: TGTGCCAGCAGCCAAGAGTACCGGCATGGCTACACCTTC. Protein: CASSQEYRHGYTF.

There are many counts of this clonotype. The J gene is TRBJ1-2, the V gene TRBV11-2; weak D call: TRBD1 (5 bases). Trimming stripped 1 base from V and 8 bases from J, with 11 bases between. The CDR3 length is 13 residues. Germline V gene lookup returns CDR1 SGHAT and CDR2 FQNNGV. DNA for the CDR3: TGTGCCAGCAGCTTAGTGTGGGGACGGGGCTACACCTTC. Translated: CASSLVWGRGYTF. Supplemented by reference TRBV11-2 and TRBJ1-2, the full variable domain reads EAGVAQSPRYKIIEKRQSVAFWCNPISGHATLYWYQQILGQGPKLLIQFQNNGVVDDSQLPKDRFSAERLKGVDSTLKIQPAKLEDSAVYLCASSLVWGRGYTFGSGTRLTVV.

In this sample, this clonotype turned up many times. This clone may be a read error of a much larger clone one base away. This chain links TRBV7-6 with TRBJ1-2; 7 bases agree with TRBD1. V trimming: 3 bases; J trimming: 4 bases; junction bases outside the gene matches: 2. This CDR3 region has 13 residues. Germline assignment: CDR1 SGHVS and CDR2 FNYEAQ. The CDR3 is CASSLGQRYGYTF. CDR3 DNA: TGTGCCAGCAGCTTGGGACAGCGCTATGGCTACACCTTC.

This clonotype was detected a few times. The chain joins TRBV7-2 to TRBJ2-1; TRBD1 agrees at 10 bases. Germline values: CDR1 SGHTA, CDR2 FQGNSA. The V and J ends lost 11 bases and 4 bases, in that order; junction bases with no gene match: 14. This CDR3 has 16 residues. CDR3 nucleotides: TGTGCCTGCTCTGGGGACGGGACAGGGGTATACAATGAGCAGTTCTTC. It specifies CACSGDGTGVYNEQFF.

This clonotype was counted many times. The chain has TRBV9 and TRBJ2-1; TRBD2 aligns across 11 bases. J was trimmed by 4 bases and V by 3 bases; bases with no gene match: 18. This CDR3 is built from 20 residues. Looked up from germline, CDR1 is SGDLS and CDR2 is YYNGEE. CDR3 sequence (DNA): TGTGCCAGCAGCGGAGCCCCCGGGACTAGCGGAAGAGGGGTATACAATGAGCAGTTCTTC. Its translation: CASSGAPGTSGRGVYNEQFF.

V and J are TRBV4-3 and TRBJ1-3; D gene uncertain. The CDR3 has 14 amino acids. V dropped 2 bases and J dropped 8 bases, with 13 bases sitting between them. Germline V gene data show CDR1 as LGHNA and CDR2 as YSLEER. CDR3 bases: TGCGCCAGCAGCCAATCCCAACCTGGGGACACCATATATTTT. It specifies CASSQSQPGDTIYF.

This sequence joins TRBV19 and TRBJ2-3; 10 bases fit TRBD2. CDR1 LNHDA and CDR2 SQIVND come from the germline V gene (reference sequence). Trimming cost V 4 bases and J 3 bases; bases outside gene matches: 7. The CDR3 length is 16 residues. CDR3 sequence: CASSKASGGKTDTQYF. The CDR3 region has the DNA TGTGCCAGTAGTAAAGCTAGCGGGGGTAAGACAGATACGCAGTATTTT.

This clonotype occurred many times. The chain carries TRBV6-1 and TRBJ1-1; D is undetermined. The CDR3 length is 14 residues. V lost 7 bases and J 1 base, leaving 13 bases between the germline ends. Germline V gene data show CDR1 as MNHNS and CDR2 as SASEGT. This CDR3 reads CASKMVLGNTEAFF. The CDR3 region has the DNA TGTGCCAGCAAGATGGTTTTAGGGAACACTGAAGCTTTCTTT.

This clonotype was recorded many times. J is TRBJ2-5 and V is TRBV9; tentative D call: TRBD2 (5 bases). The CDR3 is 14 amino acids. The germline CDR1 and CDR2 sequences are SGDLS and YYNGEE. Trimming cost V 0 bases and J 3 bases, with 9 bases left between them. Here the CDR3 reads CASSVDDGEETQYF. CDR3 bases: TGTGCCAGCAGCGTAGACGACGGGGAAGAGACCCAGTACTTC.

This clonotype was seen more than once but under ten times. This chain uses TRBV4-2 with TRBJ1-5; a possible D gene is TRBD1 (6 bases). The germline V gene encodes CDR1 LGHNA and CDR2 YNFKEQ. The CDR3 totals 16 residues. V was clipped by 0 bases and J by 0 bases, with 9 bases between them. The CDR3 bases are TGTGCCAGCAGCCAAGATCCGGGGGCTAGCAATCAGCCCCAGCATTTT. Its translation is CASSQDPGASNQPQHF.

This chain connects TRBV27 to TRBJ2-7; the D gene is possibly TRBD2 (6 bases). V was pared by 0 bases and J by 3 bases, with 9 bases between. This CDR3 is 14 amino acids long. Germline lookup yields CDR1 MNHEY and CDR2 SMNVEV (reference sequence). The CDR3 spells CASSLSSGDYEQYF. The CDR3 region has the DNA TGTGCCAGCAGTTTATCGTCGGGGGACTACGAGCAGTACTTC.

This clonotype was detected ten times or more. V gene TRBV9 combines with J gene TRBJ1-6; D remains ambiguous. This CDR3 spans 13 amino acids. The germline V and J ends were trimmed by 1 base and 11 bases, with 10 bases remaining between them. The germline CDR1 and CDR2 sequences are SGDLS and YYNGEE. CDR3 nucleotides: TGTGCCAGCAGCGTAAGCTCCGCGACACCCCTCCACTTT. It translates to CASSVSSATPLHF.

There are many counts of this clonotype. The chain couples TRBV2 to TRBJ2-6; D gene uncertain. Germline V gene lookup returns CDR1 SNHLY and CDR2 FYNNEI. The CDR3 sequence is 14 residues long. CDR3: CASSPDSGANVLTF. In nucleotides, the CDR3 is TGTGCTTCCAGCCCGGACTCTGGGGCCAACGTCCTGACTTTC.